Below, one T cell receptor beta chain is given with its context. Its antigen is as yet unknown. Template for every sorted-subset replicate PCR totaled 150 to 250 ng DNA, 25,000 to 35,000 T cell genomes. This table comes from immunoSEQ multiplex PCR, and its TCRdb copy is limited to in-frame clones, with some not included. Of about 2 million clones in the sample, approximately 95% were seen once. The sample is drawn from a study of shared clonotypes between healthy human individuals. Adult donors, all healthy and HIV-negative, had no recent acute infections or vaccinations. Both subsets, CD45RA+ naive and CD45RA-negative memory, were split from the CD4+ cells. Study-level findings and limits: Memory subsets had estimated richness that was generally smaller than that of naive subsets.

Source material: naive CD4+ T cells sorted from blood. Subset in this sample: CD45RA+ positively selected. This receptor was obtained from a young man in good health.

The CDR3 DNA is TGTGCCAGCAGCTTAGCTGGGAGCCACTACGAGCAGTACTTC. Its protein product is CASSLAGSHYEQYF. The chain has TRBV7-2 and TRBJ2-7, with a tentative D call TRBD2 (5 bases). This CDR3 spans 14 amino acids. The V end lost 0 bases, the J end lost 3 bases, and 9 bases lay between the germline ends. The germline gives CDR1 SGHTA, CDR2 FQGNSA.